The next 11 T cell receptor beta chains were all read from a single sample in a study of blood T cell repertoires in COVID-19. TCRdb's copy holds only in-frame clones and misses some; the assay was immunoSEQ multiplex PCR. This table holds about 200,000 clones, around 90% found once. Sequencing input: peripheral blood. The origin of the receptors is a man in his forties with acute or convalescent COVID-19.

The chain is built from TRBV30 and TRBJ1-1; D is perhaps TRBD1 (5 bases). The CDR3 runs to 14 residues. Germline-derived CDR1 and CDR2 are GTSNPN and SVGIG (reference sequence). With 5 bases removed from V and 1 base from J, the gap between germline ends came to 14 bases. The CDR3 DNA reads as TGTGCCTGGTCTGGTATAGGACAGAACACTGAAGCTTTCTTT. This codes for CAWSGIGQNTEAFF.

CDR3 region: CASSPDSRPLHF. As DNA, the CDR3 is TGTGCCAGCAGCCCCGACAGTAGGCCCCTCCACTTT. This chain connects TRBV3-1 (or the pseudogene TRBV3-2) to TRBJ1-6; D may be TRBD1 (5 bases). The V gene's germline CDR1 is LGHDT and CDR2 YNNKEL (reference sequence). The CDR3 is 12 amino acids. Trimming left V 4 bases short and J 13 bases short, with 11 bases between.

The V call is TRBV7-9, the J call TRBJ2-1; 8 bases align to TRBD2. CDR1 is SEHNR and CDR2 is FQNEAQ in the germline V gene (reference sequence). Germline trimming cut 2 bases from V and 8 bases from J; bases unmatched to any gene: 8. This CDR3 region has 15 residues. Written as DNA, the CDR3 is TGTGCCAGCAGCTTATCCGGGGGGGCCGTGGATGAGCAGTTCTTC. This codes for CASSLSGGAVDEQFF.

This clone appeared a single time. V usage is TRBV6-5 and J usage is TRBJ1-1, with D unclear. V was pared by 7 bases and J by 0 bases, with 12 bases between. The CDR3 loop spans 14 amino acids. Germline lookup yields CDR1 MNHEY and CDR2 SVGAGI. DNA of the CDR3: TGTGCCAGCAATCGACGGGGATTGAACACTGAAGCTTTCTTT. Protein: CASNRRGLNTEAFF.

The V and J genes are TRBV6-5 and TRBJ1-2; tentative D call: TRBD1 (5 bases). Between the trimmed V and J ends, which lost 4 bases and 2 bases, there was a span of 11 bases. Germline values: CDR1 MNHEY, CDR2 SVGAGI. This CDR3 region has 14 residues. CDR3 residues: CASSFRTQNYGYTF. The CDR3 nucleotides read TGTGCCAGCAGTTTTCGGACACAAAACTATGGCTACACCTTC.

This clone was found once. CDR3 residues: CASSIVGGLDEQFF. In DNA, the CDR3 is TGTGCCAGTAGTATAGTAGGGGGTCTCGATGAGCAGTTCTTC. The rearrangement joins TRBV19 to TRBJ2-1; D is possibly TRBD1 (6 bases). Looked up from germline, CDR1 is LNHDA and CDR2 is SQIVND (reference sequence). This CDR3 contains 14 residues. The germline V and J ends were trimmed by 1 base and 8 bases, with 12 bases remaining between them.

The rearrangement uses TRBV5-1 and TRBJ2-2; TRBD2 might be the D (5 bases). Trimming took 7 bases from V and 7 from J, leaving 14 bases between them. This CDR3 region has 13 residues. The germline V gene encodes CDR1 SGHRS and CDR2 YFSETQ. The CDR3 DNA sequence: TGCGCCAGCCGAACTAGGGATGTCGGGGAGCTGTTTTTT. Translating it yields CASRTRDVGELFF.

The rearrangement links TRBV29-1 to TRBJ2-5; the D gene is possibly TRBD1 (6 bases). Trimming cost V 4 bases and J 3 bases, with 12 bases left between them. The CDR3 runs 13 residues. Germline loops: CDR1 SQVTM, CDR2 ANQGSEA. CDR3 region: CSVANWTEETQYF. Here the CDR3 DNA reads TGCAGCGTTGCGAATTGGACAGAAGAGACCCAGTACTTC.

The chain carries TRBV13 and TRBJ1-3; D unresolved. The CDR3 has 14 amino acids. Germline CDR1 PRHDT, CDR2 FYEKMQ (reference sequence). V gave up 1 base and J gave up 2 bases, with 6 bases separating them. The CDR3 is CASSLEEAGNTIYF. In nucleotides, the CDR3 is TGTGCCAGCAGCTTAGAGGAGGCTGGAAACACCATATATTTT.

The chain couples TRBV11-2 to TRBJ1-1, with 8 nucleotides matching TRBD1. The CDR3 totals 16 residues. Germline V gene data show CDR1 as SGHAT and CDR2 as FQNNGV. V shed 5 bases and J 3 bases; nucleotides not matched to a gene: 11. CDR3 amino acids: CASSVVPRGRDTEAFF. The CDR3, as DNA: TGTGCCAGCAGCGTAGTTCCCAGGGGGCGGGACACTGAAGCTTTCTTT.

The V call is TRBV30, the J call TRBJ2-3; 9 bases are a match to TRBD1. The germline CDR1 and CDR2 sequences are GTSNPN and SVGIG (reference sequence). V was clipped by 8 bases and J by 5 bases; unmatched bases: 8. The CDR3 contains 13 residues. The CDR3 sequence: CAAGTGRGDTQYF. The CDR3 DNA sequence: TGTGCCGCCGGGACAGGGCGAGGAGATACGCAGTATTTT. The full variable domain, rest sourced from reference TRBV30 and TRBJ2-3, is SQTIHQWPATLVQPVGSPLSLECTVEGTSNPNLYWYRQAAGRGLQLLFYSVGIGQISSEVPQNLSASRPQDRQFILSSKKLLLSDSGFYLCAAGTGRGDTQYFGPGTRLTVL.